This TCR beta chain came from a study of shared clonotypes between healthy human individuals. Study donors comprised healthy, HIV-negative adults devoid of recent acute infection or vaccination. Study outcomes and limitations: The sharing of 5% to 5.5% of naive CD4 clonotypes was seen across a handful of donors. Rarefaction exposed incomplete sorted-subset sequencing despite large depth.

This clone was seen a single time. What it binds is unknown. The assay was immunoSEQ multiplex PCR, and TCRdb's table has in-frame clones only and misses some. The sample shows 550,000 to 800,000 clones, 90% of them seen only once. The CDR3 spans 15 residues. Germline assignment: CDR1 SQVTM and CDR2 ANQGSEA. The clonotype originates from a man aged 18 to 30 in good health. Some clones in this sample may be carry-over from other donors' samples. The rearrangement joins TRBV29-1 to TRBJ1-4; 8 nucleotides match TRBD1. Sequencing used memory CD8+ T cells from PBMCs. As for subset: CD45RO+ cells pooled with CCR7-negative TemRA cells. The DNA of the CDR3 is TGCAGGGGGTCCGTGGACAGGGCCCCTAATGAAAAACTGTTTTTT. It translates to CRGSVDRAPNEKLFF.